These 8 T cell receptor beta chains were sequenced from one sample in a study of CD8 T cells in ankylosing spondylitis. TCRdb itself ran the 5' RACE reads through MiXCR, one entry per CDR3 protein. This sample has 180,000 or so distinct CDR3 sequences, with approximately 10% found just once. The sequenced sample was blood, either unsorted or a sorted T cell fraction (not recorded which). These TCRs come from a male donor with ankylosing spondylitis or in good health (not recorded which).

This chain links TRBV29-1 with TRBJ2-4; D gene unclear. In germline, CDR1 is SQVTM, CDR2 ANQGSEA. V was clipped by 0 bases and J by 5 bases, with 2 bases between them. This CDR3 has 11 residues. For the CDR3, the DNA is TGCAGCGTTGAAGATCAAAACATTCAGTACTTC. As protein: CSVEDQNIQYF. The whole variable domain, remainder taken from reference TRBV29-1 and TRBJ2-4, is SAVISQKPSRDICQRGTSLTIQCQVDSQVTMMFWYRQQPGQSLTLIATANQGSEATYESGFVIDKFPISRPNLTFSTLTVSNMSPEDSSIYLCSVEDQNIQYFGAGTRLSVL.

This clonotype was counted many times. This chain connects TRBV29-1 to TRBJ1-3; D is unclear. V was pared by 3 bases and J by 4 bases, with 7 bases between. From germline, CDR1 is SQVTM and CDR2 ANQGSEA. The CDR3 is made up of 12 amino acids. CDR3 bases: TGCAGCGTTGACTTGCCCGGAAACACCATATATTTT. Translated, it gives CSVDLPGNTIYF. Complete variable domain (other parts from reference TRBV29-1 and TRBJ1-3): SAVISQKPSRDICQRGTSLTIQCQVDSQVTMMFWYRQQPGQSLTLIATANQGSEATYESGFVIDKFPISRPNLTFSTLTVSNMSPEDSSIYLCSVDLPGNTIYFGEGSWLTVV.

The chain employs TRBV5-1 and TRBJ1-1; 8 bases are shared with TRBD1. Germline V gives CDR1 SGHRS, CDR2 YFSETQ. V trimming: 4 bases; J trimming: 3 bases; junction bases outside the gene matches: 11. CDR3 length: 16 amino acids. Here the CDR3 DNA reads TGCGCCAGCAGCAACAAGGCGGACAGGGCGGACACTGAAGCTTTCTTT. Its translation is CASSNKADRADTEAFF.

The sample holds many counts of this clonotype. This chain connects TRBV6-6 to TRBJ2-2; D gene ambiguous. V lost 2 bases and J lost 5, with 3 bases in between. This CDR3 contains 12 residues. Germline lookup yields CDR1 MNHNY and CDR2 SVGAGI (reference sequence). The CDR3 DNA reads TGTGCCAGCAGTTACGGAACCGGGGAGCTGTTTTTT. Translated: CASSYGTGELFF.

This clonotype was seen a few times. The chain employs TRBV5-4 and TRBJ2-1; 13 nucleotides agree with TRBD2. V gave up 4 bases and J gave up 5 bases; unmatched junction bases: 6. CDR1 SGHNT and CDR2 YYREEE come from the germline V gene (reference sequence). This CDR3 contains 16 residues. The CDR3 spells CASSPGTSGKDNEQFF. CDR3 sequence (DNA): TGTGCCAGCAGCCCGGGGACTAGCGGGAAAGACAATGAGCAGTTCTTC.

Many counts were recorded for this clonotype. The chain couples TRBV5-1 to TRBJ2-2; 8 bases line up with TRBD2. With V trimmed by 4 bases and J by 6 bases, 2 bases remained unmatched. CDR1 is SGHRS, CDR2 YFSETQ, per germline. This CDR3 spans 13 amino acids. CDR3 residues: CASSAGLAGELFF. CDR3 nucleotides: TGCGCCAGCAGCGCGGGACTAGCCGGGGAGCTGTTTTTT. The entire variable domain, with the rest obtained from reference TRBV5-1 and TRBJ2-2, is as follows: KAGVTQTPRYLIKTRGQQVTLSCSPISGHRSVSWYQQTPGQGLQFLFEYFSETQRNKGNFPGRFSGRQFSNSRSEMNVSTLELGDSALYLCASSAGLAGELFFGEGSRLTVL.

This clonotype appeared many times. The gene calls are TRBV3-1 and TRBJ1-1; 7 nucleotides agree with TRBD1. CDR3 length equals 16 residues. Germline V gene data show CDR1 as LGHDT and CDR2 as YNNKEL (reference sequence). V lost 4 bases to trimming and J lost 0 bases; unmatched junction nucleotides: 8. The CDR3 spells CASSLGVGGMNTEAFF. The CDR3, as DNA: TGTGCCAGCAGCCTCGGAGTAGGGGGCATGAACACTGAAGCTTTCTTT. The whole variable domain, filled in from reference TRBV3-1 and TRBJ1-1, reads DTAVSQTPKYLVTQMGNDKSIKCEQNLGHDTMYWYKQDSKKFLKIMFSYNNKELIINETVPNRFSPKSPDKAHLNLHINSLELGDSAVYFCASSLGVGGMNTEAFFGQGTRLTVV.

This clonotype has a count of ten or more. V gene TRBV12-3 or TRBV12-4 combines with J gene TRBJ1-4; 8 positions match TRBD1. CDR3 size: 16 residues. The junction had 9 bases not matched to a gene; V was cut back by 5 bases and J by 4 bases. The CDR3 is CASSPQGTGNNEKLFF. Written as DNA, the CDR3 is TGTGCCAGCAGTCCTCAGGGGACAGGCAATAATGAAAAACTGTTTTTT.